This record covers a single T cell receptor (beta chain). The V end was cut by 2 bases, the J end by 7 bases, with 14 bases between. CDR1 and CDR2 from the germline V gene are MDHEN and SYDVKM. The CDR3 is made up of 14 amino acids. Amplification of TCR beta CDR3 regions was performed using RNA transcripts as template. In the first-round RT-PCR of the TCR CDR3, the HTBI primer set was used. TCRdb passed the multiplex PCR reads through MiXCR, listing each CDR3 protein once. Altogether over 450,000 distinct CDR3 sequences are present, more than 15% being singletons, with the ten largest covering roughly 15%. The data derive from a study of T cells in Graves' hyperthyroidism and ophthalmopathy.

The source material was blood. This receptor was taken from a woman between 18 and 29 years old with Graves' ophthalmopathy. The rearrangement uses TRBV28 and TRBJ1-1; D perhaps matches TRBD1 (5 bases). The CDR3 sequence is CASSLNGGPYEAFF. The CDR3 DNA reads TGTGCCAGCAGTTTAAATGGGGGACCCTATGAAGCTTTCTTT.